This TCR beta chain was obtained from a study of beta chain features in type 1 diabetes. Note on this clone: The antigen is unknown.

As every portion of the isolated RNA was reverse transcribed, the sequencing read expressed TCRB transcripts. About 3.6 million reads on average were seen across naive, central memory and regulatory T cell samples. The table came from immunoSEQ multiplex PCR; TCRdb's copy has only in-frame clones and leaves some out. The sample includes roughly 700,000 clones, 13% of them seen just once. Findings and limits, study-wide: Overrepresentation of cells with high TCR expression could result from cDNA sequencing. A moderate, significant TCRB CDR3 shortening appeared in type 1 diabetes across four CD4+ subsets. Among type 1 diabetes patients, VDJ junctions had fewer insertions and more deletions.

V was shortened by 1 base and J by 2 bases, with 11 bases between the two germline ends. The CDR3 is 15 residues long. CDR1 and CDR2 (germline): SGHVS, FQNEAQ. V usage is TRBV7-8 and J usage is TRBJ1-2; D not certain. This clonotype was obtained from a man between 18 and 35 years old with type 1 diabetes. Sequencing was done on a sample of naive CD4+ T cells from blood. The CDR3 protein is CASSLVQVPNYGYTF. The CDR3 nucleotides read TGTGCCAGCAGCTTAGTGCAGGTTCCCAACTATGGCTACACCTTC.